Listed below are T cell receptor beta chains from one sample, sequenced in a study of T cell responses to AZD1222 COVID-19 vaccine. Libraries were prepared by immunoSEQ multiplex PCR; TCRdb keeps only in-frame clonotypes and omits some of them. The sample includes about 140,000 clones, 92% seen only once; the top ten take roughly 3.7%. Sequencing used peripheral blood, obtained on day 0 of AZD1222 vaccination. Source of these receptors: an adult in good health. CDR3s include the opening cysteine and the closing phenylalanine or tryptophan. Each record gives: D gene, V gene, J gene, clone size, CDR3 DNA, CDR3 protein. A D gene is named only where the DNA matches it firmly. A row's size may be missing; if present it is once, few, many or a size class.

d_call: -
v_call: TRBV7-2
j_call: TRBJ2-7
clone_size: -
cdr3_nt: TGTGCCAGCAAAGGGTCGGGGAGCTCCTACGAGCAGTACTTC
cdr3_aa: CASKGSGSSYEQYF

d_call: -
v_call: TRBV7-2
j_call: TRBJ1-2
clone_size: -
cdr3_nt: TGTGCCAGCAGTGGGACCGACAGGAGCTATGGCTACACCTTC
cdr3_aa: CASSGTDRSYGYTF

d_call: TRBD1
v_call: TRBV24-1
j_call: TRBJ1-1
clone_size: -
cdr3_nt: TGTGCCACCAGTGATACGGGGCCAGGGGGATCAGCTTTCTTT
cdr3_aa: CATSDTGPGGSAFF

d_call: TRBD1
v_call: TRBV30
j_call: TRBJ2-7
clone_size: -
cdr3_nt: TGTGCCTGGAGCGGTGGGGCCCGCGGATCCACCATGCCTGAACAGGGGTACGAGCAGTACTTC
cdr3_aa: CAWSGGARGSTMPEQGYEQYF

d_call: TRBD1
v_call: TRBV18
j_call: TRBJ1-5
clone_size: -
cdr3_nt: TGTGCCAGCTCACCAGTGGGGCCTACCGGGACAGGGTTTCGAGCCCAGCATTTT
cdr3_aa: CASSPVGPTGTGFRAQHF

d_call: TRBD1
v_call: TRBV27
j_call: TRBJ2-7
clone_size: -
cdr3_nt: TGTGCCAGCAGTTTATCGACAGGGGGCTTCTACGAGCAGTACTTC
cdr3_aa: CASSLSTGGFYEQYF

d_call: -
v_call: TRBV19
j_call: TRBJ1-4
clone_size: -
cdr3_nt: TGTGCCAGCCGGCGCATGGGTGCAACTAATGAAAAACTGTTTTTT
cdr3_aa: CASRRMGATNEKLFF

d_call: -
v_call: TRBV28
j_call: TRBJ2-2
clone_size: -
cdr3_nt: TGTGCCAGCCTGGGGGGCGGTGATGGGGAGCTGTTTTTT
cdr3_aa: CASLGGGDGELFF

d_call: -
v_call: TRBV27
j_call: TRBJ2-1
clone_size: -
cdr3_nt: TGTGCCAGCAGTTTACCCCCGGGAGCGCAGTTCTTC
cdr3_aa: CASSLPPGAQFF

d_call: TRBD2
v_call: TRBV28
j_call: TRBJ2-2
clone_size: -
cdr3_nt: TGTGCCAGCAGTTTAATAGCGGGAGATTCGACCGGGGAGCTGTTTTTT
cdr3_aa: CASSLIAGDSTGELFF

d_call: TRBD2
v_call: TRBV6-5
j_call: TRBJ2-1
clone_size: -
cdr3_nt: TGTGCCAGCAGCCCACTAGCGGGAGAGGGTGAGCAGTTCTTC
cdr3_aa: CASSPLAGEGEQFF

d_call: TRBD2
v_call: TRBV7-2
j_call: TRBJ2-1
clone_size: -
cdr3_nt: TGTGCCAGCAGCTTCGTTAGCGGGAGGTCTTCCAATGAGCAGTTCTTC
cdr3_aa: CASSFVSGRSSNEQFF

d_call: -
v_call: TRBV7-8
j_call: TRBJ1-1
clone_size: -
cdr3_nt: TGTGCCAGCAGCTTAGAAGTACGCCTGCGTGCCGCTAACACTGAAGCTTTCTTT
cdr3_aa: CASSLEVRLRAANTEAFF

d_call: -
v_call: TRBV30
j_call: TRBJ1-6
clone_size: -
cdr3_nt: TGTGCCTGGTCAGGGCAGGAATCACCCCTCCACTTT
cdr3_aa: CAWSGQESPLHF

d_call: TRBD1
v_call: TRBV24-1
j_call: TRBJ2-7
clone_size: -
cdr3_nt: TGTGCCACCAGTGATTATGCCGGGACAGGGATTTACGAGCAGTACTTC
cdr3_aa: CATSDYAGTGIYEQYF

d_call: -
v_call: TRBV7-9
j_call: TRBJ2-1
clone_size: -
cdr3_nt: TGTGCCAGCAGCCGTAACAATGAGCAGTTCTTC
cdr3_aa: CASSRNNEQFF

d_call: TRBD2
v_call: TRBV6-5
j_call: TRBJ2-1
clone_size: -
cdr3_nt: TGTGCCAGCAGTTTACCCGGGACTAGCAGGCACAATGAGCAGTTCTTC
cdr3_aa: CASSLPGTSRHNEQFF

d_call: -
v_call: TRBV28
j_call: TRBJ1-2
clone_size: once
cdr3_nt: TGTGCCAGCAGTTTAGAGGGAGAGGGCTACACCTTC
cdr3_aa: CASSLEGEGYTF

d_call: -
v_call: TRBV10-1
j_call: TRBJ2-3
clone_size: -
cdr3_nt: TGCGCCAGCAGTGAGTCGGGGCACCGAACAGATACGCAGTATTTT
cdr3_aa: CASSESGHRTDTQYF

d_call: -
v_call: TRBV15
j_call: TRBJ1-4
clone_size: -
cdr3_nt: TGTGCCACCAGCAGAGATGGCCTCCTTTCAACTAATGAAAAACTGTTTTTT
cdr3_aa: CATSRDGLLSTNEKLFF

d_call: -
v_call: TRBV3-1/TRBV3-2
j_call: TRBJ1-1
clone_size: -
cdr3_nt: TGTGCCAGCAGCCAAGGGGTGTACACTGAAGCTTTCTTT
cdr3_aa: CASSQGVYTEAFF

d_call: -
v_call: TRBV7-2
j_call: TRBJ2-5
clone_size: -
cdr3_nt: TGTGCCAGCAGCTTTTGGCCTCCCGGGACCCGGGCCGGGACCCAGTACTTC
cdr3_aa: CASSFWPPGTRAGTQYF

d_call: -
v_call: TRBV28
j_call: TRBJ2-7
clone_size: -
cdr3_nt: TGTGCCAGCAGCCCAGGTGGGGCCGTTCTTCGGGGTTCCGAGCAGTACTTC
cdr3_aa: CASSPGGAVLRGSEQYF

d_call: -
v_call: TRBV3-1/TRBV3-2
j_call: TRBJ2-3
clone_size: -
cdr3_nt: TGTGCCAGCAGCCGAACCCCCGGGCATACGCAGTATTTT
cdr3_aa: CASSRTPGHTQYF

d_call: -
v_call: TRBV5-1
j_call: TRBJ1-2
clone_size: -
cdr3_nt: TGCGCCAGCAGTGATTCGCCGGGGTCTGGCTACACCTTC
cdr3_aa: CASSDSPGSGYTF

d_call: -
v_call: TRBV28
j_call: TRBJ1-5
clone_size: -
cdr3_nt: TGTGCCAGCAGTGAGCGGGTCCTACATCAGCCCCAGCATTTT
cdr3_aa: CASSERVLHQPQHF

d_call: -
v_call: TRBV28
j_call: TRBJ2-5
clone_size: -
cdr3_nt: TGTGCCAGCCAGCGAGGAGTACTTGTTGAGACCCAGTACTTC
cdr3_aa: CASQRGVLVETQYF

d_call: -
v_call: TRBV2
j_call: TRBJ1-2
clone_size: -
cdr3_nt: TGTGCCAGCAGTGAGCAGGGGCTGCCTAACTATGGCTACACCTTC
cdr3_aa: CASSEQGLPNYGYTF

d_call: -
v_call: TRBV5-6
j_call: TRBJ1-3
clone_size: -
cdr3_nt: TGTGCCAGCAGCCCCGTCACAGGGAAAGGAAACACCATATATTTT
cdr3_aa: CASSPVTGKGNTIYF

d_call: -
v_call: TRBV24-1
j_call: TRBJ2-1
clone_size: -
cdr3_nt: TGTGCCACCAGTGATGCCATTCCGGGACAATTCAATGAGCAGTTCTTC
cdr3_aa: CATSDAIPGQFNEQFF

d_call: -
v_call: TRBV9
j_call: TRBJ1-1
clone_size: -
cdr3_nt: TGTGCCAGCAGCCTCCGGGGAGGGGGGAACACTGAAGCTTTCTTT
cdr3_aa: CASSLRGGGNTEAFF

d_call: -
v_call: TRBV5-1
j_call: TRBJ2-7
clone_size: -
cdr3_nt: TGCGCCAGCAGCTCCCCCCCCAGTTTGGACGAGCAGTACTTC
cdr3_aa: CASSSPPSLDEQYF

d_call: -
v_call: TRBV19
j_call: TRBJ1-5
clone_size: -
cdr3_nt: TGTGCCAGTAAGGCCCCAGGGGCGAATCAGCCCCAGCATTTT
cdr3_aa: CASKAPGANQPQHF

d_call: -
v_call: TRBV5-1
j_call: TRBJ1-2
clone_size: -
cdr3_nt: TGCGCCAGCAGTCCCGATCCGCCTGGGCCCTATGGCTACACCTTC
cdr3_aa: CASSPDPPGPYGYTF

d_call: TRBD1
v_call: TRBV6-6
j_call: TRBJ1-6
clone_size: -
cdr3_nt: TGTGCCAGCAGTTACTCGCAACAGGGGGGTTCACCCCTCCACTTT
cdr3_aa: CASSYSQQGGSPLHF

d_call: -
v_call: TRBV2
j_call: TRBJ1-4
clone_size: once
cdr3_nt: TGTGCCAGCACCCCGGGACGGTATAATGAAAAACTGTTTTTT
cdr3_aa: CASTPGRYNEKLFF

d_call: -
v_call: TRBV28
j_call: TRBJ2-3
clone_size: -
cdr3_nt: TGTGCCAGCAGTCATGGACAGACAGATACGCAGTATTTT
cdr3_aa: CASSHGQTDTQYF

d_call: -
v_call: TRBV10-3
j_call: TRBJ1-4
clone_size: -
cdr3_nt: TGTGCCATCAGTGAGTCGTTTAGTGGTGGTAATGAAAAACTGTTTTTT
cdr3_aa: CAISESFSGGNEKLFF

d_call: TRBD1
v_call: TRBV28
j_call: TRBJ1-2
clone_size: -
cdr3_nt: TGTGCCAGCAGGGGACAGGGGGATCTCTATGGCTACACCTTC
cdr3_aa: CASRGQGDLYGYTF

d_call: -
v_call: TRBV11-1
j_call: TRBJ2-1
clone_size: -
cdr3_nt: TGTGCCAGCAGCTTGGATAGGCCGAATGAGCAGTTCTTC
cdr3_aa: CASSLDRPNEQFF

d_call: TRBD1
v_call: TRBV20-1
j_call: TRBJ2-7
clone_size: -
cdr3_nt: TGCAGTGCTAAGGGACAGTACGAGCAGTACTTC
cdr3_aa: CSAKGQYEQYF

d_call: -
v_call: TRBV5-6
j_call: TRBJ1-1
clone_size: -
cdr3_nt: TGTGCCAGCAGCCGGGACCTCCCAATGAACACTGAAGCTTTCTTT
cdr3_aa: CASSRDLPMNTEAFF

d_call: TRBD2
v_call: TRBV7-2
j_call: TRBJ2-1
clone_size: -
cdr3_nt: TGTGCCAGCAGCTTATCGGGACTAGCGGGACAAAGTGAGCAGTTCTTC
cdr3_aa: CASSLSGLAGQSEQFF

d_call: -
v_call: TRBV5-6
j_call: TRBJ2-3
clone_size: -
cdr3_nt: TGTGCCAGCAGCCTATTGGTAAGGACAGATACGCAGTATTTT
cdr3_aa: CASSLLVRTDTQYF

d_call: -
v_call: TRBV12-3/TRBV12-4
j_call: TRBJ2-7
clone_size: once
cdr3_nt: TGTGCCTCCCGGGACACAAACACCTACGAGCAGTACTTC
cdr3_aa: CASRDTNTYEQYF

d_call: TRBD1
v_call: TRBV30
j_call: TRBJ1-2
clone_size: -
cdr3_nt: TGTGCCTACTACAGGGGTAACTATGGCTACACCTTC
cdr3_aa: CAYYRGNYGYTF

d_call: TRBD1
v_call: TRBV7-2
j_call: TRBJ1-5
clone_size: -
cdr3_nt: TGTGCCAGCAGCGACGGGACAGCTAATCAGCCCCAGCATTTT
cdr3_aa: CASSDGTANQPQHF

d_call: TRBD2
v_call: TRBV24-1
j_call: TRBJ2-2
clone_size: -
cdr3_nt: TGTGCCACCAAGCGGGATGGGAACACCGGGGAGCTGTTTTTT
cdr3_aa: CATKRDGNTGELFF

d_call: -
v_call: TRBV5-1
j_call: TRBJ1-1
clone_size: -
cdr3_nt: TGCGCCAGCACCACGACAGGCTCTGGGGGCGAAGCTTTCTTT
cdr3_aa: CASTTTGSGGEAFF

d_call: -
v_call: TRBV28
j_call: TRBJ1-2
clone_size: -
cdr3_nt: TGTGCCACAGAACGGGGCTATGGCTACACCTTC
cdr3_aa: CATERGYGYTF

d_call: -
v_call: TRBV6-5
j_call: TRBJ1-1
clone_size: -
cdr3_nt: TGTGCCAGCAGGGAGCCGGGGGGCACTGAAGCTTTCTTT
cdr3_aa: CASREPGGTEAFF

d_call: -
v_call: TRBV10-3
j_call: TRBJ2-1
clone_size: few
cdr3_nt: TGTGCCATCAGTGAATTGATACAGGTAGGGTACAATGAGCAGTTCTTC
cdr3_aa: CAISELIQVGYNEQFF

d_call: TRBD2
v_call: TRBV9
j_call: TRBJ2-7
clone_size: -
cdr3_nt: TGTGCCAGCAGCGTTACTAGCGGAGCCATCTACGAGCAGTACTTC
cdr3_aa: CASSVTSGAIYEQYF

d_call: TRBD1
v_call: TRBV5-4
j_call: TRBJ2-3
clone_size: once
cdr3_nt: TGTGCCAGCAGCTTACGTCCGGGACAGGGGGCGTCAGATACGCAGTATTTT
cdr3_aa: CASSLRPGQGASDTQYF

d_call: -
v_call: TRBV28
j_call: TRBJ1-5
clone_size: -
cdr3_nt: TGTGCCAGCAGTTTCCCAAAACAGCCCCAGCATTTT
cdr3_aa: CASSFPKQPQHF

d_call: -
v_call: TRBV5-5
j_call: TRBJ1-1
clone_size: -
cdr3_nt: TGTGCCAGCAGCTTGTACGGCACTGAAGCTTTCTTT
cdr3_aa: CASSLYGTEAFF

d_call: TRBD1
v_call: TRBV18
j_call: TRBJ1-3
clone_size: -
cdr3_nt: TGTGCCAGCTCACCTGGGGCAGGGGGTTCCGGAAACACCATATATTTT
cdr3_aa: CASSPGAGGSGNTIYF

d_call: -
v_call: TRBV19
j_call: TRBJ2-7
clone_size: -
cdr3_nt: TGTGCCAGTAGTATTGGACAGTCGGGGATCAACGAGCAGTACTTC
cdr3_aa: CASSIGQSGINEQYF

d_call: -
v_call: TRBV6-2/TRBV6-3
j_call: TRBJ1-4
clone_size: -
cdr3_nt: TGTGCCAGCAGTTCCTCCAAGCGCCAGCCCAAGCTGTCTTTT
cdr3_aa: CASSSSKRQPKLSF